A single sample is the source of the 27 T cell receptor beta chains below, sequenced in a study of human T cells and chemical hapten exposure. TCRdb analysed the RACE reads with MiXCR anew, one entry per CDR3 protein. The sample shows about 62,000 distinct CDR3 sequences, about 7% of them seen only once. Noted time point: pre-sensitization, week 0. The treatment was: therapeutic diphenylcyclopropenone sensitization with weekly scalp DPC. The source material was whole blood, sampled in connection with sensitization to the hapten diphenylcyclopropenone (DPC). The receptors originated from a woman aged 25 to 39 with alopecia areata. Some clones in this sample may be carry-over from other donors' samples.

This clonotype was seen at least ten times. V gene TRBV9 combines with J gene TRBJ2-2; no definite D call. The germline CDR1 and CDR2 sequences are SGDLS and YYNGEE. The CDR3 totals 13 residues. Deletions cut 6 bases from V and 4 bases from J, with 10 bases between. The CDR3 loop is CASTSTSTGELFF. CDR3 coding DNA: TGTGCCAGCACTAGTACGAGCACCGGGGAGCTGTTTTTT.

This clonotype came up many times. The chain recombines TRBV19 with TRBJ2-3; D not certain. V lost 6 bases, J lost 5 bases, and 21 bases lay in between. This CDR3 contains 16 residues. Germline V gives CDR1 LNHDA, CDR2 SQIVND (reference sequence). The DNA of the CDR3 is TGTGCCAGTAGCCCCCTCATAGGAACGGAAGGAGATACGCAGTATTTT. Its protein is CASSPLIGTEGDTQYF.

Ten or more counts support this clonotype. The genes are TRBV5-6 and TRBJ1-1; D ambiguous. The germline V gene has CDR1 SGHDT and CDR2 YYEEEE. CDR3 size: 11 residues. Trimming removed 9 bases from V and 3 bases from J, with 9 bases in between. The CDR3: CANLQHTEAFF. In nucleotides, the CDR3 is TGTGCCAACCTACAGCACACTGAAGCTTTCTTT. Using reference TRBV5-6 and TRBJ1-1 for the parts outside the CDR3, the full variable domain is DAGVTQSPTHLIKTRGQQVTLRCSPKSGHDTVSWYQQALGQGPQFIFQYYEEEERQRGNFPDRFSGHQFPNYSSELNVNALLLGDSALYLCANLQHTEAFFGQGTRLTVV.

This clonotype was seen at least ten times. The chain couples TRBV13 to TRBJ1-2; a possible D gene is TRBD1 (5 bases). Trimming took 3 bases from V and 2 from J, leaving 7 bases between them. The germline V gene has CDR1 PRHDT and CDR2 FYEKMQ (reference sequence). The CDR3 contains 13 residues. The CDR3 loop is CASSLGRNYGYTF. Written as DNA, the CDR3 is TGTGCCAGCAGCTTGGGGCGAAACTATGGCTACACCTTC.

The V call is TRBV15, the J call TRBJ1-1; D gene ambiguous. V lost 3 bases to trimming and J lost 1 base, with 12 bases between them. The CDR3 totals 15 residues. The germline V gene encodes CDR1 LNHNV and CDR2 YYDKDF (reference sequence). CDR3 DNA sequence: TGTGCCACCAGCAGTGGGCCGAGCTCGAACACTGAAGCTTTCTTT. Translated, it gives CATSSGPSSNTEAFF.

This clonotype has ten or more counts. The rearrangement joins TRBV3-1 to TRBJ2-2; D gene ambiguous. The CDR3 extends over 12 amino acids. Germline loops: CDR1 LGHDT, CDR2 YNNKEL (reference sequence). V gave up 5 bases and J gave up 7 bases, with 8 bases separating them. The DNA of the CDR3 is TGTGCCAGCAGCTTTGGTGGCGGGGAGCTGTTTTTT. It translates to CASSFGGGELFF.

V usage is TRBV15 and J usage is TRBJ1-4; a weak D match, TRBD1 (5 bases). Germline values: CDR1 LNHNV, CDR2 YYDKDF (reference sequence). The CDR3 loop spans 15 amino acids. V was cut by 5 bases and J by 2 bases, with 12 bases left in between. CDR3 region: CATSGQGLTNEKLFF. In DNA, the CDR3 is TGTGCCACCAGCGGTCAGGGATTGACTAATGAAAAACTGTTTTTT.

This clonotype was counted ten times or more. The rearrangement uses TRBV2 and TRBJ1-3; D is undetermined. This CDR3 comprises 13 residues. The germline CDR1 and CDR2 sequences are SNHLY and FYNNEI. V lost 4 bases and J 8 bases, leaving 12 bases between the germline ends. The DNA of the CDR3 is TGTGCCAGCAGTGGGGCCAATGTAGACACCATATATTTT. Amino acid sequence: CASSGANVDTIYF.

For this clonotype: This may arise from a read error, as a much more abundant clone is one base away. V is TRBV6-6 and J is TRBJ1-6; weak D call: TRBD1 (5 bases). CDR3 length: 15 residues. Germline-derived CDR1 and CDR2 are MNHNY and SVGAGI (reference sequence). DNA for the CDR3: TGTGCCGGCAGGGTTGCGGGCGGCTATAATTCACCCCTCCACTTT. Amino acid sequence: CAGRVAGGYNSPLHF.

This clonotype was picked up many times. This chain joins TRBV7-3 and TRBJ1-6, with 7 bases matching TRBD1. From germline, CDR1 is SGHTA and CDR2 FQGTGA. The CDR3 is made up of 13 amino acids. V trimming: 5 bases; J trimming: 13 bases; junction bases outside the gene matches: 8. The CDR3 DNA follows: TGTGCCAGCAGCCTCGATAAGGACAGGCCCCTCCACTTT. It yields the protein CASSLDKDRPLHF.

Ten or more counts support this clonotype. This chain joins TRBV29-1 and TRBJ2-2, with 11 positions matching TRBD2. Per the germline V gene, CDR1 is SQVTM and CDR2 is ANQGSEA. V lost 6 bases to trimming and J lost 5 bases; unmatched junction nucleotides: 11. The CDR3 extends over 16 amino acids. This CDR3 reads CSVKGYRTSGTGELFF. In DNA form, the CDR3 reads TGCAGCGTGAAGGGCTATAGGACTAGCGGGACCGGGGAGCTGTTTTTT.

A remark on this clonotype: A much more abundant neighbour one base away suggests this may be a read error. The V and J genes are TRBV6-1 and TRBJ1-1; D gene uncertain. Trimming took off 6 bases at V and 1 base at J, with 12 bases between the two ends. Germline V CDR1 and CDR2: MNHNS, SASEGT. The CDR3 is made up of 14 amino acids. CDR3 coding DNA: TGTGCCAGCAGACAGATATATAAGAACACTGAAGCTTTCTTT. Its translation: CASRQIYKNTEAFF.

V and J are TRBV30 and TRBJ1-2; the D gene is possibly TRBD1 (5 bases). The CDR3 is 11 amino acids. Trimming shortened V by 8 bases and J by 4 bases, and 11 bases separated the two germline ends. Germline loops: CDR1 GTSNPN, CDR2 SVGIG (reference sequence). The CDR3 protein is CAGGDSYGYTF. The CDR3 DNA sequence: TGTGCCGGGGGGGACTCCTATGGCTACACCTTC.

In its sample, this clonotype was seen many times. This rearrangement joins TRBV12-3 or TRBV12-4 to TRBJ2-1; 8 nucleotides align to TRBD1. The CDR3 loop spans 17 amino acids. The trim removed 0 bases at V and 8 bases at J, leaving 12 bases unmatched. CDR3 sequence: CASSLAPGQGAWDEQFF. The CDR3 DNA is TGTGCCAGCAGTTTAGCGCCGGGGCAGGGGGCGTGGGATGAGCAGTTCTTC.

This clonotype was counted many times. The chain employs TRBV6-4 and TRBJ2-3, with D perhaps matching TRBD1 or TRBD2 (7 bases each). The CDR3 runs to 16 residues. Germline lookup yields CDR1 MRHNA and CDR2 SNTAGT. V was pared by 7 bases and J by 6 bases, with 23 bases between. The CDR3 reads CASNRNPGGATDTQYF. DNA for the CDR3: TGTGCCAGCAACCGGAACCCAGGGGGGGCCACTGATACGCAGTATTTT.

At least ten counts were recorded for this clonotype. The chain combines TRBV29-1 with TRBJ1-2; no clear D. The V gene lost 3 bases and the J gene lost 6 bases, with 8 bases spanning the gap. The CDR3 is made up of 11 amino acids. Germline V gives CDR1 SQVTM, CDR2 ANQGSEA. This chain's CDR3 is CSVDRVDGYTF. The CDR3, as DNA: TGCAGCGTTGATAGGGTAGATGGCTACACCTTC.

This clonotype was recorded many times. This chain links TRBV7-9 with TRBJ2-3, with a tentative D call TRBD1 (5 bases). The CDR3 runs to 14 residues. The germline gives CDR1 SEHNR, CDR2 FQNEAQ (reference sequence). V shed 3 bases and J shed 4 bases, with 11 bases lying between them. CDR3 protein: CASSFASGPDTQYF. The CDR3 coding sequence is TGTGCCAGCAGCTTTGCCTCAGGGCCAGATACGCAGTATTTT.

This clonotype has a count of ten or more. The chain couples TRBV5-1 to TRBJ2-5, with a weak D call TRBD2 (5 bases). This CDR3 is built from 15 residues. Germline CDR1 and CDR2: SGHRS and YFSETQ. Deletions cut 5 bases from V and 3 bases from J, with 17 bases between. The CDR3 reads CASRRSLTRKETQYF. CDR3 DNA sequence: TGCGCCAGCAGGAGGAGCCTTACTAGGAAAGAGACCCAGTACTTC. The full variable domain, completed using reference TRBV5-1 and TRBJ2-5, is KAGVTQTPRYLIKTRGQQVTLSCSPISGHRSVSWYQQTPGQGLQFLFEYFSETQRNKGNFPGRFSGRQFSNSRSEMNVSTLELGDSALYLCASRRSLTRKETQYFGPGTRLLVL.

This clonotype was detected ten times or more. This chain's CDR3 is CASSQVFQGPGANVLTF. Written as DNA, the CDR3 is TGTGCCAGCAGCCAAGTCTTCCAGGGCCCTGGGGCCAACGTCCTGACTTTC. This chain uses TRBV14 with TRBJ2-6; weak D call: TRBD1 (5 bases). Trimming left V 1 base short and J 2 bases short, with 12 bases between. CDR1 SGHDN and CDR2 FVKESK come from the germline V gene. CDR3 length equals 17 residues.

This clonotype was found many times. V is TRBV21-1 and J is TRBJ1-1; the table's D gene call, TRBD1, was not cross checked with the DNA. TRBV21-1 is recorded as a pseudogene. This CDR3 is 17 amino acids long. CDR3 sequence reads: CASSKHYPRTGRTEAFF. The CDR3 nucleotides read TGTGCCAGCAGCAAACACTATCCCCGGACAGGGCGGACTGAAGCTTTCTTT.

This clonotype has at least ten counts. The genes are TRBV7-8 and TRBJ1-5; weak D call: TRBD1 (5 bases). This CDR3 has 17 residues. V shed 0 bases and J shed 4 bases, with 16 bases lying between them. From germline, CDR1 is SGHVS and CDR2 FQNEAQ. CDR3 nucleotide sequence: TGTGCCAGCAGCTTAGCGCTGACGGGACCGCTAAATCAGCCCCAGCATTTT. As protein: CASSLALTGPLNQPQHF.

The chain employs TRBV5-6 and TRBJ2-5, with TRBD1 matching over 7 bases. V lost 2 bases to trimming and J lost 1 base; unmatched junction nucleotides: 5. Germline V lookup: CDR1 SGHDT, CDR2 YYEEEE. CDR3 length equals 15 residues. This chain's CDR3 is CASSFLRTGQETQYF. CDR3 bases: TGTGCCAGCAGCTTCCTTCGGACAGGCCAAGAGACCCAGTACTTC.

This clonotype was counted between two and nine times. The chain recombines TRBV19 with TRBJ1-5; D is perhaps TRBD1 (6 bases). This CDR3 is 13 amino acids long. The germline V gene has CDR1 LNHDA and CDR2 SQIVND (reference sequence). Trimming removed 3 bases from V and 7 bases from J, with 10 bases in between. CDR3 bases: TGTGCCAGTAGTATCGTACAGGGACAGCCCCAGCATTTT. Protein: CASSIVQGQPQHF.

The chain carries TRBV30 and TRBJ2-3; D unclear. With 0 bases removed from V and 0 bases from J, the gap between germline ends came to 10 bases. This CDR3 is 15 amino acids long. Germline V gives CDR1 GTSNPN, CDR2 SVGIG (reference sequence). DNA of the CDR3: TGTGCCTGGAGTGTATTCGGAACTAGCACAGATACGCAGTATTTT. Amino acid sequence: CAWSVFGTSTDTQYF.

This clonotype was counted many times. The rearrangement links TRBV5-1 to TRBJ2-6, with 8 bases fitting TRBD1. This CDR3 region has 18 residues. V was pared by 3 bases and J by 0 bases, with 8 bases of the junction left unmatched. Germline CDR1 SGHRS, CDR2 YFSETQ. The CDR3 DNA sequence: TGCGCCAGCAGCTCCCCCGGACAGGGAATCTCTGGGGCCAACGTCCTGACTTTC. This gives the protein CASSSPGQGISGANVLTF.

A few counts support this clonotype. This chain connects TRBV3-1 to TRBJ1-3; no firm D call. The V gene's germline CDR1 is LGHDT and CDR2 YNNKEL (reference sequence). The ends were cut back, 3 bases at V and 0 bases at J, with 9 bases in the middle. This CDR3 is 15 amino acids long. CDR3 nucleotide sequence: TGTGCCAGCAGCCAGTCGGGCTACTCTGGAAACACCATATATTTT. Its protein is CASSQSGYSGNTIYF.

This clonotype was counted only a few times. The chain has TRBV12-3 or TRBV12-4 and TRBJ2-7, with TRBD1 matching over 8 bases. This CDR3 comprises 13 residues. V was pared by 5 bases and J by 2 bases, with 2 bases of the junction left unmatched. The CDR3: CASSQDRAYEQYF. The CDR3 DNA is TGTGCCAGCAGTCAGGACAGGGCCTACGAGCAGTACTTC.